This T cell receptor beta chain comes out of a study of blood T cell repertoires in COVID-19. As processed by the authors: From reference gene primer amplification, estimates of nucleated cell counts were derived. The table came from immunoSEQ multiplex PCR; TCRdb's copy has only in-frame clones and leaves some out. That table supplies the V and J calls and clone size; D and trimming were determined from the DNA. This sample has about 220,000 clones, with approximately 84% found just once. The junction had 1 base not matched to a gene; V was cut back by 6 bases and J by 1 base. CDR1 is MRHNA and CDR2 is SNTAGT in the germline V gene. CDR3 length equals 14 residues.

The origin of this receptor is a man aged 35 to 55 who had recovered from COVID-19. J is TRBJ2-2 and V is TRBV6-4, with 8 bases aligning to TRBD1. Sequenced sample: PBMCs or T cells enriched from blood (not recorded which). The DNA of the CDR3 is TGTGCCAGCAGGGGGACAGGGAACACCGGGGAGCTGTTTTTT. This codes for CASRGTGNTGELFF.